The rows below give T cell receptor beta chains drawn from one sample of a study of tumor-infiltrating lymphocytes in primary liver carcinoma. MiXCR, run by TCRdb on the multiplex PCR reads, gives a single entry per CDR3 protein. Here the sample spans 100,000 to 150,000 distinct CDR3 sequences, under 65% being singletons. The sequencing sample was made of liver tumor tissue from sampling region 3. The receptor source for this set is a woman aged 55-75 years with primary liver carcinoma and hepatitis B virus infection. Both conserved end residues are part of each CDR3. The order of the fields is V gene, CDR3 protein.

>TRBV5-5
CASSLRQDSNQPQHF
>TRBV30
CAWGLAGSTDTQYF
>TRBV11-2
CTGSLSGGEKLFF
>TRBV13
CASSSDGASGSPEQYF
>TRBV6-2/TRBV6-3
CASSPTPTGGYEQYF
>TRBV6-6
CASSPTVNQPQHF
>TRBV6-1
CTSSEASRVFETQYF
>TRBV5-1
CASGLMTGTQETQYF
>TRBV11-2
CASSFRNKGEKLFF
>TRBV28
CASSLGLAGVQTQYF
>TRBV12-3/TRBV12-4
CASSNQREGDRQYF
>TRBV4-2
CASSTRESWRKNEQFF
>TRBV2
CASSSSGSGYEQFF
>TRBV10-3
CAISETPTGGSQPQHF
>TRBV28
CASQRTGGTGGRGNEQFF
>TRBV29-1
CSVETGLGVSGAEAFF
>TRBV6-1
CASSEFGSPSTDTQYF
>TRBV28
CASSFLAGLLKGANNEQFF
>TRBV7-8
CASSLDRASGANVPSF
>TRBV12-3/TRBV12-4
CVGSPGSANIQYF
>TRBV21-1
CASSKAGGYTDTQYF
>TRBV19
CARFSGHFSSYEQYF
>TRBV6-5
CASGPRVRAGHYNEQFF
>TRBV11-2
CVGSPRTDSYEQYF
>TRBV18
CASSPQNGIQETQYF
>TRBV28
CASTPGLARTGELFF
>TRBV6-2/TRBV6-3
CASEGQYYGYTF
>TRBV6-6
CATQDRAWSTEAFF
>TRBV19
CASSPDLDRLAKNIQYF
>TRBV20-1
CSASTGKIYYGYTF
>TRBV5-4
CASIVGQGRYEQYF
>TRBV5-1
CASSLAASYEQYF
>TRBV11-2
CTSRRGGNMREQFF
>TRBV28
CASSLQNNQPQHF
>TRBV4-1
CASSHPGGGSYNEQFF
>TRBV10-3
CATNAGTGTGDEKLFF
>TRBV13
CAGSLGTGTTYGQYF
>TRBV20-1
CSASSGAPVQETQYF
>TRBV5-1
CASSNGLAYTDTQYF
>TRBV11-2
CVSSFGGAGQQFF
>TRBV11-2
CASSCGAGRNEKLFF
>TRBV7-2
CASSSPRGVAETQYF
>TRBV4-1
CASSQDDTGLGEQYF
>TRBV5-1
CASSHSGGSDTQYF
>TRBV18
CASSPNRDQTYEQYF
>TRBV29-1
CGVAITGQPGNTIYF
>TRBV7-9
CASSFRERETQYF
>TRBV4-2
CASSQVDGLARSYEQYF
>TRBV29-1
CSVQGVIPYEQYF
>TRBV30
CAWSGDLGQAGRRGAPDTQYF
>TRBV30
CAWSVFGANTGELFF
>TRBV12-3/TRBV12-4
CASRRLGGNNEQFF
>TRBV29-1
CSVLGQGDSYEQYF
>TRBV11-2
CASSLESGPGEPYF
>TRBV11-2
CAGSLDWVSVAGPYEQYF